This T cell receptor (beta chain) derives from a study of a mutant IDH1 vaccine in newly diagnosed glioma. Study-level information: Patients began vaccination 4-6 weeks after radiotherapy alone, or with temozolomide cycles. Treated patients, averaging 40.4 years, were roughly 60% male and around 40% female.

V was pared by 5 bases and J by 7 bases, with 15 bases between. The CDR3 sequence is 15 residues long. The germline gives CDR1 SGHTA, CDR2 FQGNSA. Remarks on this clone: What it binds is unknown.

Notes on the study in general: Among all patients, vaccine-induced immune responses occurred in 90% to 95%.

The repertoire was sequenced with immunoSEQ multiplex PCR; TCRdb's copy has only in-frame clones and lacks some. Of 30,000 to 40,000 clones in the sample, roughly four fifths are singletons; the top ten hold 4% to 6%. Time point: week 23, last vaccination. Topical imiquimod was applied with each vaccine dose, which held 300 ug of mutant IDH1 20-mer peptide. The receptor's source is a middle-aged man with glioma. Sample: PBMCs, taken from a glioma patient whose treatment included an IDH1 peptide vaccine. V and J are TRBV7-2 and TRBJ1-6, with D perhaps TRBD1 (6 bases). DNA of the CDR3: TGTGCCAGCAGCCCTTCGGACAGATTGAATTCACCCCTCCACTTT. It specifies CASSPSDRLNSPLHF.